The T cell receptor (beta chain) under discussion was sequenced for a study of shared clonotypes between healthy human individuals. Regarding the study as a whole: Roughly 5% of naive CD4 clonotypes were shared across four donors.

Only in-frame clones appear in the TCRdb table, and some are missing; sequencing was by immunoSEQ multiplex PCR. The profile shows 950,000 to 1,100,000 clones, approximately 80% of them singletons. J gave up 8 bases and V 7 bases, and 7 bases lay outside the gene matches. This CDR3 is built from 13 residues. Germline V gene data show CDR1 as GTSNPN and CDR2 as SVGIG (reference sequence). This clone was seen a few times. Its antigen is not identified. The chain uses TRBV30 and TRBJ1-4, with TRBD1 identical over 10 bases. The clonotype comes from a man aged 18 to 29 in good health. Some clones in this sample may be carry-over from other donors' samples. The sample was memory CD4+ T cells from PBMCs. Indicated subset: CD45RA-negative fraction. DNA of the CDR3: TGTGCCTATGACAGGGGGCTTGGGGAAAAACTGTTTTTT. Translating it yields CAYDRGLGEKLFF.